Listed here are 17 T cell receptor beta chains from one sample, sequenced in a study of T cells in localized non-small cell lung cancer. The method was immunoSEQ multiplex PCR; TCRdb's version includes in-frame clones alone and lacks a portion of them. The data show about 59,000 clones, with roughly 89% seen just once and roughly a fifth held by the top ten. The sample here was peripheral blood, taken before any cancer treatment. The receptors here all came from a man aged 40 to 69 with stage I squamous cell lung carcinoma.

The chain uses TRBV4-1 and TRBJ2-7; 7 bases are shared with TRBD1. V was pared by 3 bases and J by 3 bases, with 8 bases of the junction left unmatched. Per germline, CDR1 MGHRA and CDR2 YSYEKL. The CDR3 is made up of 15 amino acids. The CDR3 coding sequence is TGCGCCAGCAGCCAGGAGACAGGGAGAAACTACGAGCAGTACTTC. Protein: CASSQETGRNYEQYF.

The V gene is TRBV5-1, the J gene TRBJ2-3, with 7 bases lining up with TRBD1. Trimming cost V 1 base and J 5 bases; bases outside gene matches: 7. Germline V gives CDR1 SGHRS, CDR2 YFSETQ. The CDR3 loop spans 15 amino acids. The CDR3 loop reads CASSLIGGIGDTQYF. The CDR3 DNA follows: TGCGCCAGCAGCTTGATAGGGGGCATTGGAGATACGCAGTATTTT.

CDR3 in amino acids: CASSWDKLGNQPQHF. The CDR3 DNA sequence: TGTGCCAGTAGTTGGGACAAATTGGGGAATCAGCCCCAGCATTTT. The chain combines TRBV19 with TRBJ1-5; maybe TRBD1 (6 bases). The CDR3 is 15 residues long. Between the trimmed V and J ends, which lost 5 bases and 4 bases, there was a span of 15 bases. CDR1 is LNHDA, CDR2 SQIVND, per germline (reference sequence).

The gene calls are TRBV30 and TRBJ2-2, with TRBD1 matching over 9 bases. The CDR3 contains 13 residues. With 8 bases clipped from V and 1 base from J, the junction kept 2 bases outside the gene matches. The germline gives CDR1 GTSNPN, CDR2 SVGIG (reference sequence). CDR3 loop: CAMGQGNTGELFF. In DNA form, the CDR3 reads TGTGCCATGGGACAGGGGAACACCGGGGAGCTGTTTTTT.

The chain recombines TRBV5-4 with TRBJ1-4, with D possibly TRBD1 on 5 matching bases. The V gene lost 4 bases and the J gene lost 6 bases, with 13 bases spanning the gap. CDR1 is SGHNT and CDR2 is YYREEE in the germline V gene (reference sequence). This CDR3 has 14 residues. CDR3 nucleotide sequence: TGTGCCAGCAGCCAGACGACAGTCGATGAAAAACTGTTTTTT. It codes for CASSQTTVDEKLFF. Combining the CDR3 with reference TRBV5-4 and TRBJ1-4 gives the whole variable domain ETGVTQSPTHLIKTRGQQVTLRCSSQSGHNTVSWYQQALGQGPQFIFQYYREEENGRGNFPPRFSGLQFPNYSSELNVNALELDDSALYLCASSQTTVDEKLFFGSGTQLSVL.

The rearrangement uses TRBV29-1 and TRBJ2-2, with D perhaps matching TRBD1 or TRBD2 (5 bases each). The CDR3 totals 18 residues. Germline CDR1 is SQVTM and CDR2 is ANQGSEA. Trimming cost V 1 base and J 4 bases, with 22 bases left between them. The CDR3 DNA reads TGCAGCGTTGAAGTAATACCGGGACCCACGTTGGTCACCGGGGAGCTGTTTTTT. Translation gives CSVEVIPGPTLVTGELFF.

The count of this clone is one. The chain has TRBV30 and TRBJ1-1; tentatively, D is TRBD1 (6 bases). The V end was cut by 2 bases, the J end by 14 bases, with 18 bases between. Germline assignment: CDR1 GTSNPN and CDR2 SVGIG (reference sequence). The CDR3 is 12 amino acids. The CDR3 nucleotides read TGTGCCTGGAGTACCCGGGGGGGGCCCAGGTTCTTT. Translated, it gives CAWSTRGGPRFF.

V usage is TRBV5-6 and J usage is TRBJ2-1, with D possibly being TRBD2 (5 bases). This CDR3 has 16 amino acids. V was cut by 3 bases and J by 0 bases, with 13 bases left in between. Germline lookup yields CDR1 SGHDT and CDR2 YYEEEE. The CDR3 region is CASSSLFRDSYNEQFF. The DNA for the CDR3 is TGTGCCAGCAGCTCACTGTTCCGGGACTCCTACAATGAGCAGTTCTTC.

The chain recombines TRBV11-2 with TRBJ1-4; a weak D match, TRBD1 (6 bases). Trimming shortened V by 5 bases and J by 7 bases, and 17 bases separated the two germline ends. CDR3 length equals 15 residues. Germline V gene sequence: CDR1 SGHAT, CDR2 FQNNGV. The CDR3 DNA reads as TGTGCCAGCAGCGACGGCGGTCAGGGGCGTGAAAAACTGTTTTTT. Translation gives CASSDGGQGREKLFF.

This clone was recorded once. This chain uses TRBV5-1 with TRBJ2-3, with TRBD2 identical over 13 bases. Looked up from germline, CDR1 is SGHRS and CDR2 is YFSETQ. The CDR3 consists of 17 residues. V lost 4 bases to trimming and J lost 4 bases; unmatched junction nucleotides: 9. CDR3 nucleotide sequence: TGCGCCAGCAGCAGGCGGACTAGCGGGAGTGTTGCAGATACGCAGTATTTT. Its protein is CASSRRTSGSVADTQYF.

The V and J genes are TRBV27 and TRBJ1-1, with D unclear. CDR3 length: 16 amino acids. The germline V gene encodes CDR1 MNHEY and CDR2 SMNVEV (reference sequence). Trimming stripped 3 bases from V and 5 bases from J, with 19 bases between. The CDR3 spells CASSLLPTFLGTEAFF. CDR3 sequence (DNA): TGTGCCAGCAGTTTGCTTCCGACCTTCCTGGGGACTGAAGCTTTCTTT.

This chain uses TRBV6-6 with TRBJ1-2; D might be TRBD1 (5 bases). The germline CDR1 and CDR2 sequences are MNHNY and SVGAGI (reference sequence). V shed 0 bases and J shed 1 base, with 9 bases lying between them. This CDR3 spans 15 amino acids. The CDR3 DNA follows: TGTGCCAGCAGTTACTCTGGGACGGATAACTATGGCTACACCTTC. Protein product: CASSYSGTDNYGYTF.

The chain has TRBV5-5 and TRBJ2-7; a possible D gene is TRBD2 (5 bases). This CDR3 is built from 12 residues. V gave up 4 bases and J gave up 4 bases, with 9 bases separating them. CDR1 SGHKS and CDR2 YYEKEE come from the germline V gene (reference sequence). CDR3 bases: TGTGCCAGCAGCCCCACGGGATACGAGCAGTACTTC. It encodes CASSPTGYEQYF.

This clone was recorded only once. V usage is TRBV5-1 and J usage is TRBJ1-1; D is ambiguous. The length of the CDR3 is 14 residues. Trimming pared 3 bases from V and 1 base from J, leaving 10 bases between. CDR1 SGHRS and CDR2 YFSETQ come from the germline V gene. CDR3 loop: CASSSGPENTEAFF. The CDR3 DNA sequence: TGCGCCAGCAGCTCGGGTCCTGAGAACACTGAAGCTTTCTTT. Combining the CDR3 with reference TRBV5-1 and TRBJ1-1 gives the whole variable domain KAGVTQTPRYLIKTRGQQVTLSCSPISGHRSVSWYQQTPGQGLQFLFEYFSETQRNKGNFPGRFSGRQFSNSRSEMNVSTLELGDSALYLCASSSGPENTEAFFGQGTRLTVV.

The chain carries TRBV11-3 and TRBJ2-2; 9 nucleotides align to TRBD1. In germline, CDR1 is SGHNT, CDR2 YENEEA. V lost 5 bases to trimming and J lost 7 bases; unmatched junction nucleotides: 5. This CDR3 contains 14 residues. The CDR3: CASSLGQGIGELFF. Here the CDR3 DNA reads TGTGCCAGCAGCCTAGGACAGGGGATCGGGGAGCTGTTTTTT.

The chain links TRBV18 to TRBJ2-7; 8 bases agree with TRBD1. Germline-derived CDR1 and CDR2 are KGHSH and LQKENI. The CDR3 runs 15 residues. The junction had 7 bases not matched to a gene; V was cut back by 2 bases and J by 4 bases. CDR3 nucleotides: TGTGCCAGCTCACCAAAGGGACAGGATGGATACGAGCAGTACTTC. This sequence encodes CASSPKGQDGYEQYF. Drawing the rest from reference TRBV18 and TRBJ2-7, the complete variable domain is NAGVMQNPRHLVRRRGQEARLRCSPMKGHSHVYWYRQLPEEGLKFMVYLQKENIIDESGMPKERFSAEFPKEGPSILRIQQVVRGDSAAYFCASSPKGQDGYEQYFGPGTRLTVT.

The chain uses TRBV4-3 and TRBJ1-5, with D perhaps matching TRBD1 (5 bases). Germline CDR1 reads LGHNA; CDR2 reads YSLEER. Trimming pared 4 bases from V and 6 bases from J, leaving 16 bases between. CDR3 length: 15 amino acids. CDR3: CASSPSPGVSQPQHF. The DNA for the CDR3 is TGCGCCAGCAGCCCCTCCCCGGGGGTAAGTCAGCCCCAGCATTTT.